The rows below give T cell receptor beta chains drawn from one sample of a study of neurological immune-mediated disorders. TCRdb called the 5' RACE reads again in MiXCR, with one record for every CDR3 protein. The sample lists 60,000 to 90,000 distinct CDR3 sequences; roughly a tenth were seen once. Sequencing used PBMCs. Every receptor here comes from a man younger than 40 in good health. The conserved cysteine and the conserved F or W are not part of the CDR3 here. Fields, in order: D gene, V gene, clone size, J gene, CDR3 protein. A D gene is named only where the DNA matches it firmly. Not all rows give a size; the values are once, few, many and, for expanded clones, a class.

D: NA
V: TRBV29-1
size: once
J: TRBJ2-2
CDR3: SVVPDNTGELF

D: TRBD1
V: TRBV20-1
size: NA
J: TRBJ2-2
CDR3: SARLGQYTGELF

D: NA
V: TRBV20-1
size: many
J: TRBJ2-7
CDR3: SGSVSYEQY

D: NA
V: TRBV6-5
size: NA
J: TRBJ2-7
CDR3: ASSYSRGLYEQY

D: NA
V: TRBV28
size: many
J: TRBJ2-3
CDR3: ASSQQGPSTDTQY

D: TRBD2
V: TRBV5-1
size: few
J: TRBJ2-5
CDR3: ASSSGTTQETQY

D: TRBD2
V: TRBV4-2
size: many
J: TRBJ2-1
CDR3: ASSQGLADYNEQF

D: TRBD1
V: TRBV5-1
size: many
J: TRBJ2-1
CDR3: ASSLGQGAIRNEQF

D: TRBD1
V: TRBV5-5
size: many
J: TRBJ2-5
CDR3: ASSPVTGTKQETQY

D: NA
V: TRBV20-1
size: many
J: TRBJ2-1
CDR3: SATTGERSYNEQF

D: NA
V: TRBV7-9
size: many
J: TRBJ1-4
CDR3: ASSKIEGIPNEKLF

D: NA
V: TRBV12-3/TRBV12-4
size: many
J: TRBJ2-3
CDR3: ASARGDTQY

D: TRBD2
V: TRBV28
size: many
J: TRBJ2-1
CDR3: ASAILAASYNEQF

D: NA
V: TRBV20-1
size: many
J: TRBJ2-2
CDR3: SAPQPETDTGELF

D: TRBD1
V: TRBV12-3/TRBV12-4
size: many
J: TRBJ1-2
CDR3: ASSPSLQGVYGYT

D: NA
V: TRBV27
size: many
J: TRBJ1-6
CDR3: ASSFIIGEGQNSPLH

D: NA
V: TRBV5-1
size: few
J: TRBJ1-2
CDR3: ASSLDNPGYGYT

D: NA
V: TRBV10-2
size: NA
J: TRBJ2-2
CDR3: ASSGWAGVPGELF

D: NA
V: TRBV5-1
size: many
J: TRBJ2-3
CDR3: ASSLGQAGADTQY

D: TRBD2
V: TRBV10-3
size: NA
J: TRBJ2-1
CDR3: TIRSAGGWGNEQF

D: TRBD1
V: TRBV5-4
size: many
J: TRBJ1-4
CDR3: ASSLAGLTGTGREKLF

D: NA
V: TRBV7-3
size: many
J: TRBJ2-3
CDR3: ASSLTAGGGSTDTQY

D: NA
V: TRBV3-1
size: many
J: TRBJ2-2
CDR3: ASSPSGLVDTGELF

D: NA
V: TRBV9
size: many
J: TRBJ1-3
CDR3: ASSVGPGSFGNTIY

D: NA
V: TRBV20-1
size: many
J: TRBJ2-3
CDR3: SATPTGTIGTDTQY

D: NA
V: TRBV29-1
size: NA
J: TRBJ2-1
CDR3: SAAPLPSSYNEQF

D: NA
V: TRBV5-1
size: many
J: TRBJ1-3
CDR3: ASSLGQGGRNTIY

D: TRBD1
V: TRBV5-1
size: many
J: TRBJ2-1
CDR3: ASRKPDRGLDEQF

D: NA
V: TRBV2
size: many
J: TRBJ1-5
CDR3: ASRVDTSTYQPQH

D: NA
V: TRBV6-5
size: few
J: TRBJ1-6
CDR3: ASSYGTVSNSPLH

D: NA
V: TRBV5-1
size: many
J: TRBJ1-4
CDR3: ASSPMDPGTEKLF

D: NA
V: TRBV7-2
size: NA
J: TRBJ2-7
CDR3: ASSPTSMTVHSDEQY

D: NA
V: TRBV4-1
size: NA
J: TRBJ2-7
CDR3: ASSQAAGSPPEQY

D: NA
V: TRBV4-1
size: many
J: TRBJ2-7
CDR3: ASSQDERSDYEQY

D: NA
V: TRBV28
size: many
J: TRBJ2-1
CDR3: ASRGGNEQF

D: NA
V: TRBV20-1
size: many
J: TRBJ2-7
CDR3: SATSSYSRFSYEQY

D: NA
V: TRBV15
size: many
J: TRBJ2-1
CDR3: ATSSSQGRGSANEQF

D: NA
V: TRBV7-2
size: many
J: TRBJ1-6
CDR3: ASSLAGGFSYNSPLH

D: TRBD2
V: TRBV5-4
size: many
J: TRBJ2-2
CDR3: ASSYRTSGSAGELF

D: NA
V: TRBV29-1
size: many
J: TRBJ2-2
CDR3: SGGDYSGELF

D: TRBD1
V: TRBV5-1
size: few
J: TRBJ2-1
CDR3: ASSPGAGTVSNEQF

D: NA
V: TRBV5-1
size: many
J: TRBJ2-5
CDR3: ASSSTGIPVGETQY

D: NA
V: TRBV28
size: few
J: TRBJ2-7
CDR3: ATGGQTYEQY

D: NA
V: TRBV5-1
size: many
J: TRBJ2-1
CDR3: ASSLYTGEGITSSYNEQF

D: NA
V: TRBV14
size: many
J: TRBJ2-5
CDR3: ASSQDYGETQY